The following is a T cell receptor beta chain sequence with its context. This sample stems from a study of cytomegalovirus exposure and HLA in healthy donors. The PCR contained 60 Vbeta and 13 Jbeta primers. TCRdb's copy holds only in-frame clones and misses some; the assay was immunoSEQ multiplex PCR. There are some 180,000 clones in the sample; just over 75% occur only once, and approximately 3.7% lies in the top ten. CDR1 SGHTA and CDR2 FQGNSA come from the germline V gene. This CDR3 region has 14 residues. V dropped 1 base and J dropped 10 bases, with 16 bases sitting between them. This receptor was obtained from an older woman in good health and CMV-seropositive. Sequencing was performed on PBMCs. The chain joins TRBV7-2 to TRBJ1-1; tentatively, D is TRBD1 (6 bases). CDR3 in amino acids: CASSLGQGSRGAFF. As DNA, the CDR3 is TGTGCCAGCAGCTTAGGGCAGGGGTCCCGGGGAGCTTTCTTT.